This T cell receptor beta chain originates from a study of beta chain features in type 1 diabetes. The study, taken as a whole, reports: Sequencing from cDNA could over-represent high-TCR-expressing cells. Among all four CD4+ subsets, Type 1 diabetes patients had TCRB CDR3s that were moderately but significantly shorter. A greater similarity of naive, central memory and Treg TCRB repertoires was seen among patients than among healthy donors.

Expressed TCRB transcripts were sequenced after all isolated RNA was converted to cDNA. This table comes from immunoSEQ multiplex PCR, and its TCRdb copy is limited to in-frame clones, with some not included. The table records about 620,000 clones, less than 20% of them present only once. Remarks on this clone: Its antigen is currently unknown. The germline gene is not matched at one end of the junction; a read error may be the cause.

The CDR3 has 12 residues. Germline V gene lookup returns CDR1 SGHAT and CDR2 FQNNGV. The chain recombines TRBV11-2 with TRBJ2-3; TRBD1 might be the D (6 bases). Sequencing input: naive CD4+ T cells from blood. The TCR originated in a young man in good health. CDR3 DNA sequence: TGTGCCAGCAGCTCGCTCCTCGCCGGGACAAATTTT. Translating gives CASSSLLAGTNF.